These 30 T cell receptor beta chains originate from one sample sequenced in a study of radiotherapy plus CTLA-4 blockade in lung cancer. Assay used: immunoSEQ multiplex PCR; TCRdb lists only in-frame clones, some missing. The sample comprises roughly 51,000 clones, less than 90% of which are singletons, and around 17% rests with the top ten. The input for sequencing was peripheral blood, taken from a patient treated with radiotherapy plus ipilimumab. The receptor source for this set is a human donor with non-small cell lung cancer that progressed on radiotherapy plus ipilimumab. Some clones in this sample may be carry-over from other donors' samples.

Comment on this clone: Additional DNA sequences in this sample encode the identical CDR3. This rearrangement joins TRBV5-1 to TRBJ2-3; D gene ambiguous. Germline V lookup: CDR1 SGHRS, CDR2 YFSETQ. The V gene lost 2 bases and the J gene lost 0 bases, with 4 bases spanning the gap. The CDR3 runs 13 residues. The DNA for the CDR3 is TGCGCCAGCAGCTTCTCCAGCACAGATACGCAGTATTTT. Its translation: CASSFSSTDTQYF.

The V and J genes are TRBV15 and TRBJ2-2, with a tentative D call TRBD1 (8 bases). Between the trimmed V and J ends, which lost 3 bases and 4 bases, there was a span of 15 bases. This CDR3 region has 16 residues. Germline V CDR1 and CDR2: LNHNV, YYDKDF (reference sequence). Here the CDR3 DNA reads TGTGCCACCAGCAGTACAGGGGGGGTGAGCACCGGGGAGCTGTTTTTT. Translating it yields CATSSTGGVSTGELFF.

This clone showed up just a few times. In the same sample, other DNA sequences code for this CDR3. The DNA of the CDR3 is TGTGCCAGCAGCTCCGGACAGAACAATGAGCAGTTCTTC. This codes for CASSSGQNNEQFF. This chain connects TRBV7-2 to TRBJ2-1, with D possibly matching TRBD1 (6 bases). Trimming removed 4 bases from V and 5 bases from J, with 9 bases in between. Germline V lookup: CDR1 SGHTA, CDR2 FQGNSA. CDR3 length equals 13 residues. The full variable domain, with the rest looked up from reference TRBV7-2 and TRBJ2-1, is GAGVSQSPSNKVTEKGKDVELRCDPISGHTALYWYRQSLGQGLEFLIYFQGNSAPDKSGLPSDRFSAERTGGSVSTLTIQRTQQEDSAVYLCASSSGQNNEQFFGPGTRLTVL.

There are a few counts of this clone. This chain links TRBV2 with TRBJ1-6; 8 bases fit TRBD1. The germline gives CDR1 SNHLY, CDR2 FYNNEI. V shed 1 base and J 7 bases; nucleotides not matched to a gene: 3. The CDR3 runs 15 residues. CDR3 sequence (DNA): TGTGCCAGCAGTGAAGGGACAGGGAACAATTCACCCCTCCACTTT. The encoded protein is CASSEGTGNNSPLHF.

J is TRBJ1-5 and V is TRBV19; D is ambiguous. Between the trimmed V and J ends, which lost 1 base and 6 bases, there was a span of 13 bases. This CDR3 region has 15 residues. Per the germline V gene, CDR1 is LNHDA and CDR2 is SQIVND (reference sequence). DNA of the CDR3: TGTGCCAGTAGTATAGTTTCGGCGGCGGGTCAGCCCCAGCATTTT. It yields the protein CASSIVSAAGQPQHF.

This clone has just one count. The V and J genes are TRBV4-1 and TRBJ1-1, with TRBD1 matching 10 bases. This CDR3 region has 20 residues. Germline CDR1 reads MGHRA; CDR2 reads YSYEKL. Germline trimming cut 3 bases from V and 11 bases from J; bases unmatched to any gene: 27. The CDR3 DNA follows: TGCGCCAGCAGCCACGGCCTGTCCACACCGGGACAGGGGCCGCAAAAGGGGGCTTTCTTT. This gives the protein CASSHGLSTPGQGPQKGAFF.

This clone was counted only a few times. The chain joins TRBV19 to TRBJ1-2, with 10 bases fitting TRBD1. Looked up from germline, CDR1 is LNHDA and CDR2 is SQIVND (reference sequence). Unmatched junction bases numbered 6, after V lost 6 bases and J lost 5 bases. The CDR3 length is 14 residues. The CDR3 bases are TGTGCCAGTAGCAAGACAGGGGGCAGTTATGGCTACACCTTC. It encodes CASSKTGGSYGYTF. Full variable domain (rest looked up from reference TRBV19 and TRBJ1-2): DGGITQSPKYLFRKEGQNVTLSCEQNLNHDAMYWYRQDPGQGLRLIYYSQIVNDFQKGDIAEGYSVSREKKESFPLTVTSAQKNPTAFYLCASSKTGGSYGYTFGSGTRLTVV.

The V call is TRBV5-1, the J call TRBJ2-3; D perhaps matches TRBD1 (5 bases). The ends were cut back, 2 bases at V and 5 bases at J, with 15 bases in the middle. Germline CDR1 is SGHRS and CDR2 is YFSETQ. The CDR3 spans 15 residues. CDR3 loop: CASSLKGQGEDTQYF. As DNA, the CDR3 is TGCGCCAGCAGCTTAAAGGGGCAGGGTGAAGATACGCAGTATTTT.

The genes are TRBV5-5 and TRBJ2-3, with D perhaps TRBD2 (5 bases). The V end lost 7 bases, the J end lost 2 bases, and 20 bases lay between the germline ends. CDR1 and CDR2 from the germline V gene are SGHKS and YYEKEE (reference sequence). This CDR3 is 16 amino acids long. CDR3 region: CASHPRAEQFTDTQYF. In nucleotides, the CDR3 is TGTGCCAGCCATCCGAGGGCGGAACAGTTCACAGATACGCAGTATTTT. The entire variable domain, with the rest obtained from reference TRBV5-5 and TRBJ2-3, is as follows: DAGVTQSPTHLIKTRGQQVTLRCSPISGHKSVSWYQQVLGQGPQFIFQYYEKEERGRGNFPDRFSARQFPNYSSELNVNALLLGDSALYLCASHPRAEQFTDTQYFGPGTRLTVL.

This clone appeared a few times. V is TRBV11-2 and J is TRBJ1-1, with D possibly being TRBD1 (6 bases). Germline V gives CDR1 SGHAT, CDR2 FQNNGV. Trimming removed 2 bases from V and 0 bases from J, with 7 bases in between. The CDR3 is made up of 14 amino acids. The CDR3 here is CASSLQGMNTEAFF. CDR3 DNA: TGTGCCAGCAGCTTACAGGGGATGAACACTGAAGCTTTCTTT. The whole variable domain, filled in from reference TRBV11-2 and TRBJ1-1, reads EAGVAQSPRYKIIEKRQSVAFWCNPISGHATLYWYQQILGQGPKLLIQFQNNGVVDDSQLPKDRFSAERLKGVDSTLKIQPAKLEDSAVYLCASSLQGMNTEAFFGQGTRLTVV.

V and J are TRBV7-3 and TRBJ2-1; 10 nucleotides align to TRBD2. V lost 3 bases and J lost 8; bases outside the gene matches: 4. The CDR3 consists of 14 residues. Germline V gene lookup returns CDR1 SGHTA and CDR2 FQGTGA. The CDR3 reads CASSFTSGDYEQFF. The DNA of the CDR3 is TGTGCCAGCAGCTTTACTAGCGGGGACTATGAGCAGTTCTTC.

The chain uses TRBV5-1 and TRBJ2-3; D gene ambiguous. This CDR3 region has 12 residues. The germline V gene has CDR1 SGHRS and CDR2 YFSETQ. The V end was cut by 7 bases, the J end by 0 bases, with 6 bases between. The CDR3 loop is CASFTSTDTQYF. The CDR3 nucleotides read TGCGCCAGCTTCACAAGCACAGATACGCAGTATTTT.

As DNA, the CDR3 is TGCGCCAGCAGCTTAATAGGGGATAGCAATCAGCCCCAGCATTTT. Its translation is CASSLIGDSNQPQHF. The V and J genes are TRBV5-1 and TRBJ1-5; D is possibly TRBD1 (5 bases). This CDR3 has 15 residues. Per germline, CDR1 SGHRS and CDR2 YFSETQ. Trimming took 2 bases from V and 0 from J, leaving 9 bases between them.

The chain links TRBV5-4 to TRBJ2-2; 9 bases are shared with TRBD1. CDR3 length: 15 residues. V lost 4 bases, J lost 6 bases, and 7 bases stayed unmatched. Germline V CDR1 and CDR2: SGHNT, YYREEE (reference sequence). In DNA, the CDR3 is TGTGCCAGCAGCGGACGGACAGGGGTTCCCGGGGAGCTGTTTTTT. Its translation: CASSGRTGVPGELFF. Based on the CDR3 plus reference TRBV5-4 and TRBJ2-2, the full variable domain is ETGVTQSPTHLIKTRGQQVTLRCSSQSGHNTVSWYQQALGQGPQFIFQYYREEENGRGNFPPRFSGLQFPNYSSELNVNALELDDSALYLCASSGRTGVPGELFFGEGSRLTVL.

This CDR3 reads CASSPQGGEAFF. In DNA, the CDR3 is TGTGCCAGCAGCCCCCAAGGAGGTGAAGCTTTCTTT. J is TRBJ1-1 and V is TRBV5-8; D call uncertain. CDR1 is SGHTS, CDR2 YDEGEE, per germline. V lost 4 bases, J lost 7 bases, and 11 bases lay in between. The CDR3 has 12 amino acids.

This chain connects TRBV30 to TRBJ2-1, with TRBD2 as a possible D gene (9 bases). Germline CDR1 is GTSNPN and CDR2 is SVGIG (reference sequence). This CDR3 comprises 12 residues. Trimming took 5 bases from V and 15 from J, leaving 20 bases between them. The CDR3 sequence is CAWAGGGQALFF. In nucleotides, the CDR3 is TGTGCCTGGGCGGGAGGGGGACAGGCGCTGTTCTTC.

The chain joins TRBV6-5 to TRBJ1-1, with D maybe TRBD1 (6 bases). The CDR3 loop spans 14 amino acids. The V gene's germline CDR1 is MNHEY and CDR2 SVGAGI. V gave up 0 bases and J gave up 7 bases, with 12 bases separating them. CDR3 loop: CASSYSRGVGEAFF. The CDR3 nucleotides read TGTGCCAGCAGTTACTCCAGGGGAGTGGGTGAAGCTTTCTTT.

The chain recombines TRBV7-9 with TRBJ2-3, with 8 bases aligning to TRBD2. The CDR3 sequence is 16 residues long. Germline V CDR1 and CDR2: SEHNR, FQNEAQ (reference sequence). J was trimmed by 4 bases and V by 6 bases; bases with no gene match: 12. CDR3 residues: CASRGTSGSESDTQYF. The CDR3 DNA follows: TGTGCCAGCAGGGGCACAAGCGGGAGCGAATCAGATACGCAGTATTTT.

The sample holds a few counts of this clone. The chain is built from TRBV28 and TRBJ2-2; TRBD2 might be the D (5 bases). In germline, CDR1 is MDHEN, CDR2 SYDVKM. V was cut by 7 bases and J by 3 bases, with 15 bases left in between. CDR3 length equals 15 residues. The CDR3 DNA follows: TGTGCCAGCACAATTAGGGCGGACTACACCGGGGAGCTGTTTTTT. This codes for CASTIRADYTGELFF.

In its sample, this clone was seen a few times. An end of the junction differs from the germline gene, which may be a read error. The V and J genes are TRBV19 and TRBJ1-1; D is unresolved. There are 12 residues in the CDR3. Looked up from germline, CDR1 is LNHDA and CDR2 is SQIVND (reference sequence). CDR3 in DNA: TGTGCCAGTAGGCCGGGGAACGCTGAAGCTTTCTTT. It encodes CASRPGNAEAFF.

This chain connects TRBV5-1 to TRBJ2-3; 7 nucleotides align to TRBD2. CDR3 length: 16 amino acids. Trimming removed 3 bases from V and 3 bases from J; junction bases left unmatched: 10. Germline CDR1 is SGHRS and CDR2 is YFSETQ. Written as DNA, the CDR3 is TGCGCCAGCAGCTCCCCTTCGGGACTACTTACAGATACGCAGTATTTT. Amino acids: CASSSPSGLLTDTQYF.

The chain couples TRBV5-4 to TRBJ2-7; TRBD1 matches at 7 bases. Germline trimming cut 5 bases from V and 4 bases from J; bases unmatched to any gene: 6. CDR1 is SGHNT, CDR2 YYREEE, per germline (reference sequence). The CDR3 has 13 residues. CDR3 sequence: CASSLAQGYEQYF. CDR3 DNA: TGTGCCAGCAGTCTCGCACAGGGGTACGAGCAGTACTTC.

This chain uses TRBV9 with TRBJ1-5; no reliable D call. Looked up from germline, CDR1 is SGDLS and CDR2 is YYNGEE. V was pared by 4 bases and J by 0 bases, with 8 bases between. The CDR3 sequence is 14 residues long. The DNA of the CDR3 is TGTGCCAGCAGCCTTGACACTAGCAATCAGCCCCAGCATTTT. Protein product: CASSLDTSNQPQHF.

The table lists this clone with a few counts. The rearrangement joins TRBV5-1 to TRBJ2-7; 8 positions match TRBD1. J lost 0 bases, V lost 4 bases, and 6 bases had no gene match. The CDR3 totals 15 residues. Germline V gene sequence: CDR1 SGHRS, CDR2 YFSETQ. The CDR3 loop reads CASSARQGSSYEQYF. CDR3 DNA: TGCGCCAGCAGCGCAAGACAGGGGAGCTCCTACGAGCAGTACTTC.

This clone was observed a single time. The J gene is TRBJ1-2, the V gene TRBV5-1; D uncertain. The CDR3 loop spans 13 amino acids. V lost 1 base and J lost 6, with 10 bases in between. Germline V lookup: CDR1 SGHRS, CDR2 YFSETQ. Here the CDR3 reads CASSLTSGDGYTF. The CDR3 coding sequence is TGCGCCAGCAGCTTGACGTCTGGAGATGGCTACACCTTC. The full variable domain, rest sourced from reference TRBV5-1 and TRBJ1-2, is KAGVTQTPRYLIKTRGQQVTLSCSPISGHRSVSWYQQTPGQGLQFLFEYFSETQRNKGNFPGRFSGRQFSNSRSEMNVSTLELGDSALYLCASSLTSGDGYTFGSGTRLTVV.

This clone was counted between two and nine times. The gene calls are TRBV4-2 and TRBJ2-2, with 8 nucleotides matching TRBD2. V lost 0 bases and J lost 5; bases outside the gene matches: 8. Germline V gene lookup returns CDR1 LGHNA and CDR2 YNFKEQ. This CDR3 has 17 amino acids. CDR3 coding DNA: TGTGCCAGCAGCCAAGAGACGAGCGGGAGAGGAACCGGGGAGCTGTTTTTT. Its protein is CASSQETSGRGTGELFF.

J is TRBJ2-4 and V is TRBV12-2; the table's D gene call, TRBD2, was not cross checked with the DNA. TRBV12-2 is a known pseudogene. The CDR3 extends over 15 amino acids. CDR3 sequence: CASRLSTLAKNIQYF. The CDR3 nucleotides read TGTGCAAGTCGCTTATCTACCCTGGCCAAAAACATTCAGTACTTC.

V usage is TRBV27 and J usage is TRBJ2-7; 11 bases are shared with TRBD1. CDR1 is MNHEY, CDR2 SMNVEV, per germline (reference sequence). The length of the CDR3 is 15 residues. V dropped 8 bases and J dropped 3; count of bases not matched to a gene: 9. The CDR3 region has the DNA TGTGCCAGCCTTGGCGGGACAGGGGGTCACTACGAGCAGTACTTC. Translated: CASLGGTGGHYEQYF.

This chain uses TRBV7-9 with TRBJ1-2, with 9 bases that match TRBD1. V shed 5 bases and J 8 bases; nucleotides not matched to a gene: 6. The CDR3 covers 13 residues. From germline, CDR1 is SEHNR and CDR2 FQNEAQ (reference sequence). The CDR3 loop reads CASSGGQGSGYTF. The CDR3 region has the DNA TGTGCCAGCAGCGGAGGACAGGGGAGCGGCTACACCTTC.

Remarks on this clone: Within the sample, other DNA sequences also encode this same CDR3. The DNA for the CDR3 is TGTGCCAGCAGTGGTACTCGGGGGGGACGTAGATCCGGGTATCAGCCCCAGCATTTT. Encoded protein: CASSGTRGGRRSGYQPQHF. The J gene is TRBJ1-5, the V gene TRBV6-4; TRBD1 is a possible D gene (5 bases). V lost 4 bases, J lost 5 bases, and 27 bases lay in between. The CDR3 is 19 residues long. From germline, CDR1 is MRHNA and CDR2 SNTAGT.